The rows below give T cell receptor beta chains drawn from one sample of a study of CD8 T cells in Susac syndrome. TCRdb re-analysed the immunoSEQ multiplex PCR reads in MiXCR, keeping a single row per CDR3 protein. The sample records about 250,000 distinct CDR3 sequences, about 94% being singletons. The specimen sequenced was CD4+ T cells from PBMCs. The receptors originated from a human donor with multiple sclerosis. Both conserved end residues are part of each CDR3. A D gene is named only where the DNA matches it firmly. Part of the rows lack a size; the others show once, few, many or a class for expanded clones.

clone size | J gene | D gene | V gene | CDR3 DNA | CDR3 protein
NA | TRBJ2-5 | TRBD2 | TRBV20-1 | TGCAGTGCTAGGACTAGCACAGAGACCCAGTACTTC | CSARTSTETQYF
NA | TRBJ2-1 | NA | TRBV20-1 | TGCAGTGCTAGAATGCCCGGGGATGAGCAGTTCTTC | CSARMPGDEQFF
once | TRBJ2-5 | NA | TRBV7-2 | TGTGCCAGCAGCTTAGCGGCGGGGCAAGAGACCCAGTACTTC | CASSLAAGQETQYF
NA | TRBJ2-1 | TRBD1 | TRBV27 | TGTGCCAGCAGCGGGACAGCTTACTACAATGAGCAGTTCTTC | CASSGTAYYNEQFF
NA | TRBJ2-1 | TRBD2 | TRBV20-1 | TGCAGTGCTGGACCTAGCGGGAGCACGTATGAGCAGTTCTTC | CSAGPSGSTYEQFF
NA | TRBJ2-2 | NA | TRBV3-1 | TGTGCCAGCAGCCAAGATTGGGGGGGCGACACCGGGGAGCTGTTTTTT | CASSQDWGGDTGELFF
NA | TRBJ2-4 | NA | TRBV5-1 | TGCGCCAGCAGCTTGGATCCAGTAGCCAAAAACATTCAGTACTTC | CASSLDPVAKNIQYF
NA | TRBJ2-6 | NA | TRBV19 | TGTGCCAGTATCGCGGACACCGCTTCTGGGGCCAACGTCCTGACTTTC | CASIADTASGANVLTF
NA | TRBJ2-5 | NA | TRBV27 | TGTGCCAGCAGACAGGGCGGGGACCAAGAGACCCAGTACTTC | CASRQGGDQETQYF
NA | TRBJ1-1 | NA | TRBV28 | TGTGCCAGCATTCCCCCCGGAGGCGTGGGAGCTTTCTTT | CASIPPGGVGAFF
NA | TRBJ1-1 | NA | TRBV3-1 | TGTGCCAGCAGCCCGTTTCGGAACACTGAAGCTTTCTTT | CASSPFRNTEAFF
NA | TRBJ2-2 | TRBD1 | TRBV19 | TGTGCCAGTACCATGTGGCCCACCGGGACAGGGGCCGGGGAGCTGTTTTTT | CASTMWPTGTGAGELFF
NA | TRBJ1-2 | TRBD1 | TRBV5-1 | TGCGCCAGCAGCGCCGGACAGGGATGGTATGGCTACACCTTC | CASSAGQGWYGYTF
NA | TRBJ2-1 | NA | TRBV24-1 | TGTGCCACCAGTGATCCAAATCGGGGGACAGTTTGGGATGAGCAGTTCTTC | CATSDPNRGTVWDEQFF
NA | TRBJ2-2 | TRBD2 | TRBV29-1 | TGCAGCGGGAGCGGGACTCCAAACACCGGGGAGCTGTTTTTT | CSGSGTPNTGELFF
NA | TRBJ1-1 | TRBD1 | TRBV5-1 | TGCGCCAGCAGCCCCGACAGGGCTTTCACTGAAGCTTTCTTT | CASSPDRAFTEAFF
NA | TRBJ1-1 | NA | TRBV20-1 | TGCAGTGCTAGAGACAGGGTGGGGACTGAAGCTTTCTTT | CSARDRVGTEAFF
NA | TRBJ2-1 | NA | TRBV29-1 | TGCAGCGTTGGCCAGCCCGGGACCCCAGCGCAGTTCTTC | CSVGQPGTPAQFF
NA | TRBJ1-6 | NA | TRBV3-1 | TGTGCCAGCAGCCATACTCGGGGGCTACATAATTCACCCCTCCACTTT | CASSHTRGLHNSPLHF
NA | TRBJ1-3 | NA | TRBV7-9 | TGTGCCAGCAGCTTAACCGGGACCGCTGGAAACACCATATATTTT | CASSLTGTAGNTIYF
NA | TRBJ1-3 | NA | TRBV29-1 | TGCAGCGCAGCAGCGGTCCGGGGAAACACCATATATTTT | CSAAAVRGNTIYF
NA | TRBJ1-2 | NA | TRBV6-1 | TGTGCCAGCACCGTGACAGGAAAAAACTATGGCTACACCTTC | CASTVTGKNYGYTF